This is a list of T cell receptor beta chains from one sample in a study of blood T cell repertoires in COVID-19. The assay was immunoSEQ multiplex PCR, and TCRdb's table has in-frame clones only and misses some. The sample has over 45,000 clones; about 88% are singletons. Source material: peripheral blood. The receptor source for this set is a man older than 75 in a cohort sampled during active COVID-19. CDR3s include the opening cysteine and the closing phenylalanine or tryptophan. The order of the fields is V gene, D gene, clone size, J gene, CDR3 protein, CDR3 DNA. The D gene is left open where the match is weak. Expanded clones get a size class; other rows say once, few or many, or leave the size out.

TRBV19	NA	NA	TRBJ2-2	CASSLTGTTGELFF	TGTGCCAGTAGTTTAACAGGGACCACCGGGGAGCTGTTTTTT
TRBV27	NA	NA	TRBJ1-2	CASSTIGDTESYGYTF	TGTGCCAGCAGTACAATCGGGGACACAGAGAGCTATGGCTACACCTTC
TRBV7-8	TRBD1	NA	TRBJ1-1	CASSLRDRGRTEAFF	TGTGCCAGCAGCTTAAGGGACAGGGGTAGGACTGAAGCTTTCTTT
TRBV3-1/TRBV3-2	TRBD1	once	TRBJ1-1	CASSQDSGQVAEAFF	TGTGCCAGCAGCCAAGATTCGGGACAGGTGGCCGAAGCTTTCTTT
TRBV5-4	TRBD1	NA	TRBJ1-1	CASSQKLQGAEGTEAFF	TGTGCCAGCAGCCAAAAACTACAGGGGGCAGAAGGCACTGAAGCTTTCTTT
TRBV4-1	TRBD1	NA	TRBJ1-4	CASSQQGAREKLFF	TGCGCCAGCAGCCAACAGGGGGCGAGGGAAAAACTGTTTTTT
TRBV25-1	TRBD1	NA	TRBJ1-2	CASRDSGTGGAPNYGYTF	TGTGCCAGCAGGGACTCTGGGACAGGGGGCGCCCCTAACTATGGCTACACCTTC
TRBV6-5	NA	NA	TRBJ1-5	CASGQNNQPQHF	TGTGCCAGCGGACAGAACAATCAGCCCCAGCATTTT
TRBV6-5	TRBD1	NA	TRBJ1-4	CASSDGQGLGEKLFF	TGTGCCAGCAGCGACGGACAGGGGCTGGGTGAAAAACTGTTTTTT
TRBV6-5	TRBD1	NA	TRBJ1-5	CASSSTGRNQPQHF	TGTGCCAGCAGTTCGACAGGGCGCAATCAGCCCCAGCATTTT
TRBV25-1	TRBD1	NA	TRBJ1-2	CASSEGTVYGYTF	TGTGCCAGCAGTGAAGGGACAGTCTATGGCTACACCTTC
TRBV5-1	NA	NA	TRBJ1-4	CASSLGRANEKLFF	TGCGCCAGCAGCTTGGGGAGGGCGAATGAAAAACTGTTTTTT
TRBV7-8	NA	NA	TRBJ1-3	CASSLAASASGNTIYF	TGTGCCAGCAGCTTAGCGGCCTCCGCCTCTGGAAACACCATATATTTT
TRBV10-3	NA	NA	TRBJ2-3	CATQSQGRSDTQYF	TGTGCCACCCAGAGTCAGGGGAGATCAGATACGCAGTATTTT
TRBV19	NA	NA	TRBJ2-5	CASRGVETQYF	TGTGCCAGTAGAGGGGTAGAGACCCAGTACTTC
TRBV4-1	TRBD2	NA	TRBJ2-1	CASSQVWGGSSYNEQFF	TGCGCCAGCAGCCAAGTCTGGGGGGGAAGCTCCTACAATGAGCAGTTCTTC
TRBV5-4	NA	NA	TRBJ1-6	CASSLTQGSNSPLHF	TGTGCCAGCAGCTTGACACAGGGCTCGAATTCACCCCTCCACTTT
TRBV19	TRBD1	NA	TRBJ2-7	CASRQDRGTYEQYF	TGTGCCAGTAGGCAGGACAGGGGGACCTACGAGCAGTACTTC
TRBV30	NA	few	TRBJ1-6	CAWSVTDNSPLHF	TGTGCCTGGAGTGTTACAGATAATTCACCCCTCCACTTT
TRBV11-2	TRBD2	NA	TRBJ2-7	CASSRPGLELVYEQYF	TGTGCCAGCAGCAGACCGGGACTAGAGTTGGTGTACGAGCAGTACTTC
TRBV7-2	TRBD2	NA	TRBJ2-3	CASSLSSGGVTDTQYF	TGTGCCAGCAGCTTATCTAGCGGGGGGGTCACAGATACGCAGTATTTT
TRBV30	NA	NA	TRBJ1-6	CAWNIRGYNSPLHF	TGTGCCTGGAACATCCGGGGATATAATTCACCCCTCCACTTT
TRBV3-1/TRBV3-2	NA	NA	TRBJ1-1	CASSLRGPRRGTEAFF	TGTGCCAGCAGCCTGAGAGGACCGCGGAGGGGCACTGAAGCTTTCTTT
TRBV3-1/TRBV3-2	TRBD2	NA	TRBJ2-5	CASTPTGASGGVWETQYF	TGTGCCAGCACCCCAACCGGGGCTAGCGGGGGGGTGTGGGAGACCCAGTACTTC
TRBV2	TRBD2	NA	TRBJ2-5	CASSEPGGGQETQYF	TGTGCCAGCAGTGAACCGGGGGGGGGACAAGAGACCCAGTACTTC
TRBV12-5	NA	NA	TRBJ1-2	CASGGAFVGYTF	TGTGCTAGTGGTGGGGCGTTTGTTGGCTACACCTTC
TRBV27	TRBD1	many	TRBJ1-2	CASRRDSLLYGYTF	TGTGCCAGCAGACGGGACAGCCTTCTCTATGGCTACACCTTC
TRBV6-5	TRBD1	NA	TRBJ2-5	CASRRTGAETQYF	TGTGCCAGCAGGCGGACAGGGGCCGAGACCCAGTACTTC
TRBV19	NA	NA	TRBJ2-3	CASTQLSGADTQYF	TGTGCCAGTACCCAATTATCGGGAGCAGATACGCAGTATTTT
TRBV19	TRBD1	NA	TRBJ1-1	CASSTGQDTEAFF	TGTGCCAGTAGTACGGGACAGGACACTGAAGCTTTCTTT
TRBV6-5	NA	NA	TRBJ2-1	CASKAASAYNEQFF	TGTGCCAGCAAGGCGGCATCCGCCTACAATGAGCAGTTCTTC
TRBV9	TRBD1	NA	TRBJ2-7	CASSVDGTGGREQYF	TGTGCCAGCAGCGTAGATGGGACAGGGGGCAGGGAGCAGTACTTC
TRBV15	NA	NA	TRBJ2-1	CATSSGIIYNEQFF	TGTGCCACCAGCAGCGGGATTATCTACAATGAGCAGTTCTTC
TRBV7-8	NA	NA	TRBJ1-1	CASSPRELNTEAFF	TGTGCCAGCAGCCCACGGGAATTGAACACTGAAGCTTTCTTT
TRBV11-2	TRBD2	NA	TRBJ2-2	CASRGLAGTGELFF	TGTGCCAGCAGGGGACTAGCGGGGACCGGGGAGCTGTTTTTT
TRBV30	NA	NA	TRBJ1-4	CAWSVPRSGAQEKLFF	TGTGCCTGGAGTGTACCCCGGTCAGGGGCACAGGAAAAACTGTTTTTT
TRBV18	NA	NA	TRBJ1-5	CASSPDIYQPQHF	TGTGCCAGCTCACCTGACATTTATCAGCCCCAGCATTTT
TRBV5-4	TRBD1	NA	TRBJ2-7	CASSQGQGALRREQYF	TGTGCCAGCAGCCAGGGACAGGGGGCCCTTAGGAGGGAGCAGTACTTC
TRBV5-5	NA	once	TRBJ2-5	CASSLALVREETQYF	TGTGCCAGCAGCTTGGCGTTGGTCAGGGAAGAGACCCAGTACTTC
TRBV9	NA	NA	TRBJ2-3	CASSAGQNTDTQYF	TGTGCCAGCAGCGCCGGACAGAACACAGATACGCAGTATTTT
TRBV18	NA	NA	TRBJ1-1	CASSPDQGGRTEAFF	TGTGCCAGCTCACCGGATCAAGGCGGGAGAACTGAAGCTTTCTTT